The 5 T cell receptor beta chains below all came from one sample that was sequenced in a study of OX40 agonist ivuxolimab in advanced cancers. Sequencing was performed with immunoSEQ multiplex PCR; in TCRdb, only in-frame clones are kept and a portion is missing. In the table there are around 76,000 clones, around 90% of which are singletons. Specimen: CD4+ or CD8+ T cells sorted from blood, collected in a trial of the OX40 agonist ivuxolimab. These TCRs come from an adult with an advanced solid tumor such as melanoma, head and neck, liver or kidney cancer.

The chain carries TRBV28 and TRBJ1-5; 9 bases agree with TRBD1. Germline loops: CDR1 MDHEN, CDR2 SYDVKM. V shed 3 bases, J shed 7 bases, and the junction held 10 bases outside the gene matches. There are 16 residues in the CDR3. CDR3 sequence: CASSFKRDRERQPQHF. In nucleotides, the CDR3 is TGTGCCAGCAGTTTTAAGAGGGACAGGGAAAGGCAGCCCCAGCATTTT.

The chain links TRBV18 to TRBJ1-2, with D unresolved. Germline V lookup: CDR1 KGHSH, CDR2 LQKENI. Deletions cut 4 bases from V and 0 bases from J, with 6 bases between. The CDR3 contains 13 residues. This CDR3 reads CASSRGANYGYTF. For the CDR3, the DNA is TGTGCCAGCTCACGTGGAGCTAACTATGGCTACACCTTC.

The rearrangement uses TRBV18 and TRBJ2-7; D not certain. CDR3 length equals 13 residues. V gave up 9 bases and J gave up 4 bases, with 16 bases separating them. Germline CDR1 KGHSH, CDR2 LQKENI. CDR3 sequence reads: CASRDPSAYEQYF. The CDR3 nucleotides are TGTGCCAGTCGCGACCCCTCCGCATACGAGCAGTACTTC.

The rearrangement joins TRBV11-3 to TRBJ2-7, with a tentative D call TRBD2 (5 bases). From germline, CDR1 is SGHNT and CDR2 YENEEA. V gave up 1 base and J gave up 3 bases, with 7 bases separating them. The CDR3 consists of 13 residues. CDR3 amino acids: CASSLVEGYEQYF. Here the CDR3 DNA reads TGTGCCAGCAGCTTAGTAGAGGGCTACGAGCAGTACTTC. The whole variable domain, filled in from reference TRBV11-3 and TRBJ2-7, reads EAGVVQSPRYKIIEKKQPVAFWCNPISGHNTLYWYLQNLGQGPELLIRYENEEAVDDSQLPKDRFSAERLKGVDSTLKIQPAELGDSAVYLCASSLVEGYEQYFGPGTRLTVT.

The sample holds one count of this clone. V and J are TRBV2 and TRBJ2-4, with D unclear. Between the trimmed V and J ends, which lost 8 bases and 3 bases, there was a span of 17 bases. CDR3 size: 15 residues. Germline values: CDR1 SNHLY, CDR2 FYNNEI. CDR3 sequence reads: CASELWVADKNIQYF. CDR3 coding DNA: TGTGCCAGCGAACTTTGGGTTGCGGACAAAAACATTCAGTACTTC.